This passage covers 26 T cell receptor beta chains from one sample sequenced in a study of regulatory T cells in long-lasting Graves disease. The authors built TCR beta libraries using iRepertoire HTBI primers and Arm-PCR of CDR3 regions. Each CDR3 protein gets one entry after TCRdb re-called the multiplex PCR reads with MiXCR. The sample comprises around 480,000 distinct CDR3 sequences, 15% to 20% of which are singletons, and more than 20% rests with the top ten. Noted time point: newly diagnosed GD, antithyroid drugs for less than 3 months. RNA from PBMCs was the source of the TCR library. This sample was shared with a second study, whose subject was T cells in Graves' hyperthyroidism and ophthalmopathy.

This specimen consisted of peripheral blood mononuclear cells (PBMCs), obtained at new diagnosis, from a patient treated with antithyroid drugs. These receptors were obtained from a woman aged 40 to 65 with Graves disease.

The CDR3 region has the DNA TGTGCCAGCAGCTTTTATACGGATGGCTACACCTTC. Translation gives CASSFYTDGYTF. The chain combines TRBV5-8 with TRBJ1-2; the D is unclear. Trimming stripped 2 bases from V and 6 bases from J, with 8 bases between. Germline CDR1 and CDR2: SGHTS and YDEGEE. The CDR3 spans 12 residues.

This clonotype was recorded many times. The J gene is TRBJ2-3, the V gene TRBV12-3 or TRBV12-4; D tentatively fits TRBD1 or TRBD2 (5 bases each). The CDR3 is 16 amino acids. V was cut by 6 bases and J by 2 bases, with 18 bases left in between. The chain's CDR3 is CASSWVLPGTTDTQYF. The DNA of the CDR3 is TGTGCCAGCAGCTGGGTCCTCCCAGGGACCACAGATACGCAGTATTTT.

This clonotype was observed a handful of times. With a much larger clone just one base away, this may be a read error. The V call is TRBV18, the J call TRBJ1-1; 7 bases agree with TRBD1. Germline V CDR1 and CDR2: KGHSH, LQKENI. This CDR3 has 14 residues. CDR3: CASSRTGVNTEALF. CDR3 nucleotides: TGTGCCAGCTCTCGGACAGGCGTGAACACTGAAGCTCTCTTT.

In its sample, this clonotype was seen a few times. The chain has TRBV18 and TRBJ2-6; D is undetermined. The CDR3 loop spans 15 amino acids. Trimming removed 2 bases from V and 0 bases from J, with 5 bases in between. Germline assignment: CDR1 KGHSH and CDR2 LQKENI. The CDR3: CASSPTSSGANVLTF. The DNA of the CDR3 is TGTGCCAGCTCACCAACAAGCTCTGGGGCCAACGTCCTGACTTTC.

The chain uses TRBV5-1 and TRBJ2-1; 9 positions match TRBD1. CDR1 and CDR2 from the germline V gene are SGHRS and YFSETQ. The CDR3 has 15 residues. With 3 bases clipped from V and 10 bases from J, the junction kept 11 bases outside the gene matches. CDR3 coding DNA: TGCGCCAGCAGCTCCGGGGACAGGGCGAGGGAGGAGCAGTTCTTC. Protein: CASSSGDRAREEQFF.

At least ten counts were recorded for this clonotype. The rearrangement uses TRBV3-1 and TRBJ2-5, with 10 bases aligning to TRBD2. J was trimmed by 4 bases and V by 4 bases; bases with no gene match: 12. CDR1 and CDR2 from the germline V gene are LGHDT and YNNKEL (reference sequence). There are 17 residues in the CDR3. The CDR3 bases are TGTGCCAGCAGCCTCAGGTGGGGGGGACTAGCGAGAGAGACCCAGTACTTC. Protein: CASSLRWGGLARETQYF.

This clonotype was observed a handful of times. This chain connects TRBV18 to TRBJ1-3, with 7 bases lining up with TRBD1. CDR3 length equals 15 residues. V shed 6 bases, J shed 0 bases, and the junction held 5 bases outside the gene matches. The germline CDR1 and CDR2 sequences are KGHSH and LQKENI. The CDR3 loop is CASSATGDSGNTIYF. The CDR3 nucleotides are TGTGCCAGCTCGGCTACAGGGGACTCTGGAAACACCATATATTTT.

The V call is TRBV7-2, the J call TRBJ2-7; TRBD1 agrees at 8 bases. V shed 6 bases and J 4 bases; nucleotides not matched to a gene: 8. The germline gives CDR1 SGHTA, CDR2 FQGNSA. The CDR3 length is 14 residues. The CDR3 reads CASRGGQGGYEQYF. The CDR3 nucleotides are TGTGCCAGCAGGGGCGGACAGGGAGGTTACGAGCAGTACTTC.

This rearrangement joins TRBV7-2 to TRBJ1-2; D unclear. Germline loops: CDR1 SGHTA, CDR2 FQGNSA. The CDR3 sequence is 13 residues long. Deletions cut 5 bases from V and 4 bases from J, with 11 bases between. The CDR3, as DNA: TGTGCCAGCAGCATACCGACGGTCTATGGCTACACCTTC. Protein sequence: CASSIPTVYGYTF. The variable domain in full, completed from reference TRBV7-2 and TRBJ1-2, reads GAGVSQSPSNKVTEKGKDVELRCDPISGHTALYWYRQSLGQGLEFLIYFQGNSAPDKSGLPSDRFSAERTGGSVSTLTIQRTQQEDSAVYLCASSIPTVYGYTFGSGTRLTVV.

This clonotype was counted many times. The chain couples TRBV9 to TRBJ1-2; a possible D gene is TRBD1 (6 bases). This CDR3 is 16 amino acids long. Germline values: CDR1 SGDLS, CDR2 YYNGEE. Trimming took 0 bases from V and 2 from J, leaving 14 bases between them. The CDR3 bases are TGTGCCAGCAGCGTAGGAGGGGAAGACAGGAACTATGGCTACACCTTC. It codes for CASSVGGEDRNYGYTF.

This clonotype came up many times. This chain connects TRBV12-3 or TRBV12-4 to TRBJ1-2; tentatively, D is TRBD1 (5 bases). V was shortened by 6 bases and J by 1 base, with 9 bases between the two germline ends. CDR3 length equals 13 residues. CDR3 bases: TGTGCCAGCAGCCAGACAGTTAACTATGGCTACACCTTC. As protein: CASSQTVNYGYTF.

Concerning this clonotype: A much larger clone differs by one base, so this may be a read error. The rearrangement links TRBV12-3 or TRBV12-4 to TRBJ2-1; D remains ambiguous. The tail of the sequence fits TRBJ2-5 better, so the J call may be wrong. The CDR3 runs to 13 residues. The CDR3 region is CATSPGSYETQYF. The CDR3 coding sequence is TGTGCCACCAGCCCGGGTAGCTACGAGACCCAGTACTTC.

This clonotype was counted only a few times. The chain recombines TRBV30 with TRBJ2-3; the D gene is possibly TRBD1 (6 bases). CDR3 size: 12 residues. V lost 7 bases and J 6 bases, leaving 14 bases between the germline ends. Per germline, CDR1 GTSNPN and CDR2 SVGIG (reference sequence). As DNA, the CDR3 is TGTGCCTCCAACAGGGTGGGGGATACGCAGTATTTT. It specifies CASNRVGDTQYF.

The chain uses TRBV3-1 and TRBJ2-7; no definite D call. The CDR3 is 12 residues long. Germline V CDR1 and CDR2: LGHDT, YNNKEL (reference sequence). Trimming removed 1 base from V and 6 bases from J, with 7 bases in between. Written as DNA, the CDR3 is TGTGCCAGCAGCCAAGGGGTGAGCGAGCAGTACTTC. It codes for CASSQGVSEQYF.

This clonotype was detected only a few times. The chain links TRBV19 to TRBJ1-5, with 8 bases that match TRBD1. The CDR3 is made up of 15 amino acids. Trimming cost V 0 bases and J 6 bases; bases outside gene matches: 4. Germline loops: CDR1 LNHDA, CDR2 SQIVND (reference sequence). DNA of the CDR3: TGTGCCAGTAGTATAGATGGACAGGGTGGTCAGCCCCAGCATTTT. This gives the protein CASSIDGQGGQPQHF.

This clonotype was recorded many times. The genes are TRBV2 and TRBJ2-7, with D possibly called TRBD1 or TRBD2 (5 bases each). The V end was cut by 7 bases, the J end by 3 bases, with 13 bases between. This CDR3 spans 13 amino acids. CDR1 is SNHLY, CDR2 FYNNEI, per germline. The CDR3 here is CASINRDGYEQYF. CDR3 nucleotide sequence: TGTGCCAGCATTAACCGGGACGGCTACGAGCAGTACTTC.

This clonotype was recorded at least ten times. This sequence joins TRBV12-3 or TRBV12-4 and TRBJ1-2; D remains unclear. The CDR3 has 15 residues. Deletions cut 4 bases from V and 7 bases from J, with 19 bases between. CDR3 DNA sequence: TGTGCCAGCAGTTCGGACGCTCTGACCTCTTCTGGCTACACCTTC. Translated: CASSSDALTSSGYTF.

The rearrangement links TRBV5-1 to TRBJ1-5; D is possibly TRBD1 (6 bases). This CDR3 contains 16 residues. Trimming pared 4 bases from V and 1 base from J, leaving 15 bases between. CDR1 is SGHRS, CDR2 YFSETQ, per germline. This CDR3 is CASSPGTLGSNQPQHF. The CDR3 nucleotides read TGCGCCAGCAGCCCTGGGACATTGGGCAGCAATCAGCCCCAGCATTTT.

This clonotype came up many times. V gene TRBV28 combines with J gene TRBJ2-3, with a possible D match to TRBD1 (6 bases). The J call is in doubt because the DNA end fits TRBJ2-7 better. The CDR3 runs 15 residues. Germline V gene sequence: CDR1 MDHEN, CDR2 SYDVKM. CDR3 coding DNA: TGTGCCAGCAATACCTTATCCCCGGGACAATACGAGCAGTACTTC. As protein: CASNTLSPGQYEQYF.

There are many counts of this clonotype. V usage is TRBV11-2 and J usage is TRBJ2-7, with 8 bases matching TRBD2. Germline values: CDR1 SGHAT, CDR2 FQNNGV. V lost 1 base and J lost 3; bases outside the gene matches: 8. This CDR3 has 16 residues. CDR3 sequence reads: CASSLGGRGEIYEQYF. CDR3 in DNA: TGTGCCAGCAGCTTAGGTGGGCGGGGGGAGATCTACGAGCAGTACTTC. The entire variable domain, with the rest obtained from reference TRBV11-2 and TRBJ2-7, is as follows: EAGVAQSPRYKIIEKRQSVAFWCNPISGHATLYWYQQILGQGPKLLIQFQNNGVVDDSQLPKDRFSAERLKGVDSTLKIQPAKLEDSAVYLCASSLGGRGEIYEQYFGPGTRLTVT.

This clonotype was counted at least ten times. CDR3 in amino acids: CASTKRRLAEETQYF. In nucleotides, the CDR3 is TGTGCCAGCACCAAACGGAGACTAGCGGAAGAGACCCAGTACTTC. The chain has TRBV11-2 and TRBJ2-5; TRBD2 aligns across 9 bases. From germline, CDR1 is SGHAT and CDR2 FQNNGV. This CDR3 is 15 amino acids long. Unmatched junction bases numbered 9, after V lost 7 bases and J lost 3 bases. Full variable domain (remainder filled in from reference TRBV11-2 and TRBJ2-5): EAGVAQSPRYKIIEKRQSVAFWCNPISGHATLYWYQQILGQGPKLLIQFQNNGVVDDSQLPKDRFSAERLKGVDSTLKIQPAKLEDSAVYLCASTKRRLAEETQYFGPGTRLLVL.

In its sample, this clonotype was seen a few times. V usage is TRBV29-1 and J usage is TRBJ2-7; possibly TRBD1 for D (5 bases). V lost 6 bases to trimming and J lost 2 bases, with 8 bases between them. The germline V gene encodes CDR1 SQVTM and CDR2 ANQGSEA. CDR3 length: 11 residues. CDR3 coding DNA: TGCAGCGTAGCAGGGACCTACGAGCAGTACTTC. Its protein is CSVAGTYEQYF.

This chain links TRBV19 with TRBJ2-7, with TRBD1 matching 11 bases. V lost 3 bases to trimming and J lost 2 bases; unmatched junction nucleotides: 3. The CDR3 has 15 amino acids. Germline-derived CDR1 and CDR2 are LNHDA and SQIVND (reference sequence). CDR3 region: CASSIGQGAAYEQYF. In DNA form, the CDR3 reads TGTGCCAGTAGTATCGGACAGGGGGCAGCCTACGAGCAGTACTTC.

The V call is TRBV28, the J call TRBJ1-6; 7 bases line up with TRBD1. Germline CDR1 and CDR2: MDHEN and SYDVKM. The V and J ends lost 6 bases and 17 bases, in that order; junction bases with no gene match: 13. The length of the CDR3 is 13 residues. CDR3 bases: TGTGCCAGCAGCCCGGGACAGACCATGTTCGTCCACTTT. Its translation: CASSPGQTMFVHF.

The table lists this clonotype with a count of one. The rearrangement links TRBV19 to TRBJ1-3; D not certain. CDR1 and CDR2 (germline): LNHDA, SQIVND (reference sequence). Trimming shortened V by 1 base and J by 0 bases, and 7 bases separated the two germline ends. This CDR3 comprises 15 residues. The CDR3 DNA is TGTGCCAGTAGTATAGGGCTGATCTCTGGAAACACCATATATTTT. Protein sequence: CASSIGLISGNTIYF.

This CDR3 reads CASSGGQETQETQYF. The CDR3 nucleotides are TGTGCCAGCAGCGGGGGCCAGGAAACTCAGGAGACCCAGTACTTC. This chain connects TRBV9 to TRBJ2-5; possibly TRBD1 for D (5 bases). Per germline, CDR1 SGDLS and CDR2 YYNGEE. The germline V and J ends were trimmed by 3 bases and 5 bases, with 17 bases remaining between them. This CDR3 spans 15 amino acids.